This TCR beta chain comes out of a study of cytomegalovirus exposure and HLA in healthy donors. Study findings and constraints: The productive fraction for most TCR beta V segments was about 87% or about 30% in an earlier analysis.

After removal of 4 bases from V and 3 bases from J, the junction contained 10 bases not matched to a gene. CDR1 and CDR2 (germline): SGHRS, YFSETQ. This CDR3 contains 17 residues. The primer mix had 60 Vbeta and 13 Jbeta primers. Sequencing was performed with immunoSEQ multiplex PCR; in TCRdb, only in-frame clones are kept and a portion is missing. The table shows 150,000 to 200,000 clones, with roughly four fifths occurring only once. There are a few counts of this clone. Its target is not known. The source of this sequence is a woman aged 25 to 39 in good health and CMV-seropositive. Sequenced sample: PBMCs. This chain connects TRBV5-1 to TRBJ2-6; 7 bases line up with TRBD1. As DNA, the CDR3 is TGCGCCAGCAGCGGGACGTCAACAGGGGTTGGGGCCAACGTCCTGACTTTC. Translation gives CASSGTSTGVGANVLTF.